The entry below gives a single T cell receptor (beta chain) sequence along with its context. These data originate in a study of blood T cell repertoires in COVID-19. Study context: Sites in the United States, Italy and Spain provided acute and convalescent COVID-19 samples. T cells, B-cell-depleted T cells, or PBMCs provided the cDNA or gDNA that served as material.

In the study's own analysis: Estimates of nucleated cell counts were drawn from the amplification of reference gene primers. Assay: immunoSEQ multiplex PCR; the TCRdb copy retains only in-frame clones and omits some. The V and J calls and clone size come from that table; D and trimming were worked out from the DNA. The sample carries fewer than 200,000 clones, approximately 87% recorded once. The clonotype was recovered from a woman between 18 and 29 years old who had recovered from COVID-19. The sequenced sample consisted of peripheral blood.

Written as DNA, the CDR3 is TGTGCCAGCAGCTTGGCTAGTACAGGGGGTAGAAACACCATATATTTT. Protein product: CASSLASTGGRNTIYF. The chain couples TRBV5-5 to TRBJ1-3, with 8 bases aligning to TRBD1. The V segment lost 0 bases and the J segment 5 bases; nucleotides outside the gene matches: 7. The germline CDR1 and CDR2 sequences are SGHKS and YYEKEE (reference sequence). The CDR3 has 16 residues.